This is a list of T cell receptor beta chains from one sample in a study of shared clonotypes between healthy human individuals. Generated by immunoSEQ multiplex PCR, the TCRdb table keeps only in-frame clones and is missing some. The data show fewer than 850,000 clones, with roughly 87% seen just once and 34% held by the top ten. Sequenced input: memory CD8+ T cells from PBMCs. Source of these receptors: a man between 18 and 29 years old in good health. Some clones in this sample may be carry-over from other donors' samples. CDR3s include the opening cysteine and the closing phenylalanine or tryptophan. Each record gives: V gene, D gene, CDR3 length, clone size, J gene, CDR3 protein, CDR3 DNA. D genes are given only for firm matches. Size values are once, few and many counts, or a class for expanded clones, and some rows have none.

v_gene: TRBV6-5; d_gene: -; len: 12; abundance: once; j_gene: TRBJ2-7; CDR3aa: CASRGGVYEQYF; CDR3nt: TGTGCCAGCAGGGGTGGGGTTTACGAGCAGTACTTC
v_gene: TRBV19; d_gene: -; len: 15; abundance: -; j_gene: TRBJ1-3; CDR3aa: CASSLRTPPGNTIYF; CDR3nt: TGTGCCAGTAGTCTGAGGACCCCACCTGGAAACACCATATATTTT
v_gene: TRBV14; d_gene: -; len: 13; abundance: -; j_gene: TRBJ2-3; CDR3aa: CASSQLRGDTQYF; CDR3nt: TGTGCCAGCAGCCAGTTAAGAGGAGATACGCAGTATTTT
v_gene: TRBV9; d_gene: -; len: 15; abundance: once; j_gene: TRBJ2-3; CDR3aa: CASSVVPNPTDTQYF; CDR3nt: TGTGCCAGCAGCGTAGTTCCGAACCCCACAGATACGCAGTATTTT
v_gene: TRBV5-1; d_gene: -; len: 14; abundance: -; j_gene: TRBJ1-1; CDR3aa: CASSSGWGNTEAFF; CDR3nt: TGCGCCAGCAGCTCGGGGTGGGGGAACACTGAAGCTTTCTTT
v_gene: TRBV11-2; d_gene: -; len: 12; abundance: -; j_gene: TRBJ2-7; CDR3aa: CASSLEGGEQYF; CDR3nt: TGTGCCAGCAGCTTAGAGGGGGGCGAGCAGTACTTC
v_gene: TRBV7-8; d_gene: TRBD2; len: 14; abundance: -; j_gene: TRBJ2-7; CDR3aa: CASSQAGAVGEQYF; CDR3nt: TGTGCCAGCAGCCAAGCGGGAGCTGTGGGCGAGCAGTACTTC
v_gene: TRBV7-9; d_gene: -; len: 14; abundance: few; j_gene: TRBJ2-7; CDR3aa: CASSSVGSSYEQYF; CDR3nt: TGTGCCAGCAGCTCAGTGGGGAGCTCCTACGAGCAGTACTTC
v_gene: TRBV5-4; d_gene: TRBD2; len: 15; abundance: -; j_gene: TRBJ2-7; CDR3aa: CASSLGSGRSGEQYF; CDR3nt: TGTGCCAGCAGCTTGGGTAGCGGGAGGTCAGGAGAGCAGTACTTC
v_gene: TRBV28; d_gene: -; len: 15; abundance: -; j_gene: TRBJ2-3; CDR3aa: CASSLEGLSTDTQYF; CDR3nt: TGTGCCAGCAGTTTAGAGGGGCTCAGCACAGATACGCAGTATTTT
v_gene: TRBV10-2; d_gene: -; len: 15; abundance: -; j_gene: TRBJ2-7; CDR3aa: CASTVSGFTPNEQYF; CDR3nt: TGCGCCAGCACAGTCTCAGGGTTTACCCCCAACGAGCAGTACTTC
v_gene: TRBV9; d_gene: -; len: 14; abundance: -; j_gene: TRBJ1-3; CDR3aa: CASSPQSGGNTIYF; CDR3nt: TGTGCCAGCAGCCCCCAGTCGGGCGGAAACACCATATATTTT
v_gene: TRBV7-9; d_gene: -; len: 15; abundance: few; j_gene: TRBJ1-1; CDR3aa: CASSLQGEGNTEAFF; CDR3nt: TGTGCCAGCAGCTTGCAAGGTGAGGGAAACACTGAAGCTTTCTTT
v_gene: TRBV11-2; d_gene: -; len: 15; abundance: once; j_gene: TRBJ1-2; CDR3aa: CASSLGGGVSYGYTF; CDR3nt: TGTGCCAGCAGCTTAGGAGGGGGAGTGAGCTATGGCTACACCTTC
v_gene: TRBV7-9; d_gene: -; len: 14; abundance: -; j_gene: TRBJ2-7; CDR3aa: CASSFGVTTYEQYF; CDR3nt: TGTGCCAGCAGCTTCGGTGTAACAACCTACGAGCAGTACTTC
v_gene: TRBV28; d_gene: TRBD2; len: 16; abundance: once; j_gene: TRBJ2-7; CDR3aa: CASSLLLAGGIGEQYF; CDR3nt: TGTGCCAGCAGTTTATTGCTAGCGGGAGGGATTGGAGAGCAGTACTTC
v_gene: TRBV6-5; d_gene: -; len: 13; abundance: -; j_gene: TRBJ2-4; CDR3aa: CASSYSYGSIQYF; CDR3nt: TGTGCCAGCAGTTACTCGTACGGGAGCATTCAGTACTTC
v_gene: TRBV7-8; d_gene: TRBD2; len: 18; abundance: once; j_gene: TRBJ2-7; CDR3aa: CASSLAPITSGYSYEQYF; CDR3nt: TGTGCCAGCAGCTTAGCGCCGATCACTAGCGGGTACTCCTACGAGCAGTACTTC
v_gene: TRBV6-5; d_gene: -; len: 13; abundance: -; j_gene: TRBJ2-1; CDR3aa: CASSPGPYNEQFF; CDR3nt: TGTGCCAGCAGTCCTGGACCCTACAATGAGCAGTTCTTC
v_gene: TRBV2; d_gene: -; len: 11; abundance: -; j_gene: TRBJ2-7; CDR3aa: CASRDPPEQYF; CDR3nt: TGTGCCAGCAGGGACCCCCCCGAGCAGTACTTC
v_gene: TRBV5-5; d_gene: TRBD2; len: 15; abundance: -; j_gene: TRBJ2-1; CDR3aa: CASSFGLAGANEQFF; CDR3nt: TGTGCCAGCAGCTTCGGCCTAGCGGGAGCCAATGAGCAGTTCTTC
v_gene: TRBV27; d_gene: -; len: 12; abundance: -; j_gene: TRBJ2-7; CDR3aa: CASSGNAYEQYF; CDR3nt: TGTGCCAGCAGCGGGAATGCTTACGAGCAGTACTTC
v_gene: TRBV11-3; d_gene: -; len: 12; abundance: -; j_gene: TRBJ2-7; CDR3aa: CASSSGDYEQYF; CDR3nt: TGTGCCAGCAGCTCGGGGGACTACGAGCAGTACTTC
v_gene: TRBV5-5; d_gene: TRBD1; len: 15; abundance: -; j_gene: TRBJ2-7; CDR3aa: CASSLGTGASYEQYF; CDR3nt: TGTGCCAGCAGCTTGGGGACAGGGGCCTCCTACGAGCAGTACTTC
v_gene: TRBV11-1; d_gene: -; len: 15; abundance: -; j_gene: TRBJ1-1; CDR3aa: CASSPGEGLNTEAFF; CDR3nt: TGTGCCAGCAGCCCAGGGGAGGGCTTGAACACTGAAGCTTTCTTT
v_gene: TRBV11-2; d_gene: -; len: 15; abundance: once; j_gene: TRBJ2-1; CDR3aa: CASSSGGEKVNEQFF; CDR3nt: TGTGCCAGCAGCTCAGGGGGGGAAAAGGTGAATGAGCAGTTCTTC
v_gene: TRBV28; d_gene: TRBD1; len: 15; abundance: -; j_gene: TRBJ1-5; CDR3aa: CASTIRTGANQPQHF; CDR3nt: TGTGCCAGCACTATTAGGACAGGGGCAAATCAGCCCCAGCATTTT
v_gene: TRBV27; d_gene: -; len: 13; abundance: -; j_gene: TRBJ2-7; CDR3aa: CASSLSYTYEQYF; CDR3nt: TGTGCCAGCAGTTTATCGTACACTTACGAGCAGTACTTC
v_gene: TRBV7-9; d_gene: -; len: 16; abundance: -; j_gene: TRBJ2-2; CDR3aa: CASSLGSRGPHGELFF; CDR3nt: TGTGCCAGCAGCTTGGGTTCTAGGGGACCTCACGGGGAGCTGTTTTTT
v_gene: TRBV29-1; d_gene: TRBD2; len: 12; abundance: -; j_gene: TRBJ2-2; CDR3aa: CSVGVAGRELFF; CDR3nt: TGCAGCGTTGGTGTAGCGGGGCGAGAGCTGTTTTTT
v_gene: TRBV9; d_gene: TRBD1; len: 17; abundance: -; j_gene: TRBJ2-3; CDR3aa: CASSPSGTGGLTDTQYF; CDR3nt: TGTGCCAGCAGCCCTAGTGGGACAGGGGGCCTGACAGATACGCAGTATTTT
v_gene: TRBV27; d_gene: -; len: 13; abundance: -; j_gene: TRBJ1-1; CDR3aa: CASRRVGGTEAFF; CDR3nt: TGTGCCAGCAGGAGGGTGGGGGGCACTGAAGCTTTCTTT
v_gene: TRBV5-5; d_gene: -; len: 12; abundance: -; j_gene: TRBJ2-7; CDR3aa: CASSLEGYEQYF; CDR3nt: TGTGCCAGCAGCTTGGAGGGTTACGAGCAGTACTTC